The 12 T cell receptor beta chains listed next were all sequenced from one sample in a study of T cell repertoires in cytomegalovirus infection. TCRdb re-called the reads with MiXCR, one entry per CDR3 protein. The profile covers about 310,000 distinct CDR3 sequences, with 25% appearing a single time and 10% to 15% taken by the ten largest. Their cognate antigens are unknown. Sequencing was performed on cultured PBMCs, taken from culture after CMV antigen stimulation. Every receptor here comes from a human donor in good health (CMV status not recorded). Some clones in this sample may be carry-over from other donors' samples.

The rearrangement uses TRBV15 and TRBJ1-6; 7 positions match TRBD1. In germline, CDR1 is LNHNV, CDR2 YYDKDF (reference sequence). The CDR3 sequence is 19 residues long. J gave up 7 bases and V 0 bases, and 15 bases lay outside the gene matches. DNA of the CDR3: TGTGCCACCAGCAGAGACCCGGAGGAGCGCGGGACAGAAAATTCACCCCTCCACTTT. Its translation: CATSRDPEERGTENSPLHF.

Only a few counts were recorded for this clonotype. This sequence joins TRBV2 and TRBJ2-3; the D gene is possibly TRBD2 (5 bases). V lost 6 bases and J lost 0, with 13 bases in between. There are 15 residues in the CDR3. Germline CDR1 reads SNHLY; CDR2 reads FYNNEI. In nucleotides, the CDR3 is TGTGCCAGCAGGAATAGTCTAGCTAGCACAGATACGCAGTATTTT. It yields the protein CASRNSLASTDTQYF.

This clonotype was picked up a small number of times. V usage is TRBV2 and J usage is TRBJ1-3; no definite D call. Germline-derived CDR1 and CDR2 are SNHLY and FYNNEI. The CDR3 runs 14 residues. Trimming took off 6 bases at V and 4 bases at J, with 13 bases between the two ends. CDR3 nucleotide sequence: TGTGCCAGCAGGACCCAAACCCACGGAAACACCATATATTTT. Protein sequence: CASRTQTHGNTIYF.

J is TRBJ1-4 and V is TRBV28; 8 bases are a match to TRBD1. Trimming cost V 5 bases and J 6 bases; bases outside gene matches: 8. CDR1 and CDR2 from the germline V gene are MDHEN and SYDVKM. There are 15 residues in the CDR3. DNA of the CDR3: TGTGCCAGCAGTACACCGGGACAGGTTGATGAAAAACTGTTTTTT. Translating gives CASSTPGQVDEKLFF.

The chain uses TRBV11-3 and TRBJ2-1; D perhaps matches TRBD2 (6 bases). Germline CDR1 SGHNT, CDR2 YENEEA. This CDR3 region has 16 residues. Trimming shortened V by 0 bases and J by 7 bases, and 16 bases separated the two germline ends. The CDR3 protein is CASSLEQGGRGNEQFF. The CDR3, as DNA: TGTGCCAGCAGCTTAGAACAAGGAGGGAGAGGGAATGAGCAGTTCTTC.

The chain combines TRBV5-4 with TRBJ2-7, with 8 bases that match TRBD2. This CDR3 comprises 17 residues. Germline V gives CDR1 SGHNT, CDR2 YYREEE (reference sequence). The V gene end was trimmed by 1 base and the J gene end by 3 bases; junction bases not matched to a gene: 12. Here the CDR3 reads CASSLSLGAGGFYEQYV. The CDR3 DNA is TGTGCCAGCAGCTTGTCGTTGGGCGCGGGAGGCTTCTACGAGCAGTACGTC.

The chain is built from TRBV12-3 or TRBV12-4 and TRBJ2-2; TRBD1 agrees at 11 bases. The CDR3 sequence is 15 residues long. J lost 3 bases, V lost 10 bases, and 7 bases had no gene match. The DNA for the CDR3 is TGTGCCACCGCTGGACAGGGGGCGCACACCGGGGAGCTGTTTTTT. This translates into CATAGQGAHTGELFF.

The CDR3 DNA reads TGTGCGTCCGGGACAGACACATCCACACTTTACAATGAGCAGTTCTTC. This sequence encodes CASGTDTSTLYNEQFF. The rearrangement links TRBV6-1 to TRBJ2-1, with TRBD1 matching over 7 bases. CDR1 is MNHNS and CDR2 is SASEGT in the germline V gene. The CDR3 runs to 16 residues.

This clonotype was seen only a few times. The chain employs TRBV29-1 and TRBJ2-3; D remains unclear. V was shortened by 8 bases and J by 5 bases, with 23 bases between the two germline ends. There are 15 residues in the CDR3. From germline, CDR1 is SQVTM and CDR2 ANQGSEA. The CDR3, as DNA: TGCAGCTTCACCCCAAGAAGGGCTGTGGTAGATACGCAGTATTTT. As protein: CSFTPRRAVVDTQYF.

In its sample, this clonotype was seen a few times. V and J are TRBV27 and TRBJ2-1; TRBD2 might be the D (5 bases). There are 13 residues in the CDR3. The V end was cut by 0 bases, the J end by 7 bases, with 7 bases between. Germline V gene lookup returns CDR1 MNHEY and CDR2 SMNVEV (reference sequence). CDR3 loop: CASSLSRANEQFF. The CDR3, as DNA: TGTGCCAGCAGTTTATCGAGGGCTAATGAGCAGTTCTTC.

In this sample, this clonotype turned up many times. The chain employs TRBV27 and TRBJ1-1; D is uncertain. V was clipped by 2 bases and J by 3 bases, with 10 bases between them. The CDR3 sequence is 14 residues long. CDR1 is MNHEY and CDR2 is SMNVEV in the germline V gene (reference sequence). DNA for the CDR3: TGTGCCAGCAGTTTAACCGGGTCTGACACTGAAGCTTTCTTT. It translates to CASSLTGSDTEAFF.

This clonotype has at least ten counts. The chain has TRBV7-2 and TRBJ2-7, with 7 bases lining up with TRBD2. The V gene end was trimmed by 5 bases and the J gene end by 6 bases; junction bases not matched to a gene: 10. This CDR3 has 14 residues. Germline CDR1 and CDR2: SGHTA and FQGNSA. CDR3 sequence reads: CASSISRGRSEQYV. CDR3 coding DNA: TGTGCCAGCAGCATTTCCCGCGGGAGAAGCGAGCAGTACGTC.